What follows are 19 T cell receptor beta chains derived from one specimen sequenced in a study of response to subunit inactivated influenza vaccine. TCRdb ran MiXCR on the RT-PCR reads and lists one entry per CDR3 protein. The sample has about 520,000 distinct CDR3 sequences; less than 7.5% are singletons. The sample here was PBMCs from blood, taken about 23 months after vaccination. The receptors derive from a man between 50 and 69 years old who received an inactivated influenza vaccine.

This clonotype was observed a handful of times. V usage is TRBV7-2 and J usage is TRBJ1-4; perhaps TRBD1 as D (5 bases). The V and J ends lost 7 bases and 8 bases respectively, with 17 bases between them. Germline loops: CDR1 SGHTA, CDR2 FQGNSA. This CDR3 spans 14 amino acids. For the CDR3, the DNA is TGTGCCAGCACCAGGACATTTGGAAGCGAAAAACTGTTTTTT. This translates into CASTRTFGSEKLFF.

This clonotype was seen only a few times. The chain employs TRBV5-6 and TRBJ2-2, with a possible D match to TRBD1 (6 bases). CDR3 length equals 16 residues. Germline lookup yields CDR1 SGHDT and CDR2 YYEEEE. Trimming cost V 4 bases and J 0 bases, with 13 bases left between them. The DNA for the CDR3 is TGTGCCAGCAGCCCCGGACAGCGAACGAACACCGGGGAGCTGTTTTTT. It translates to CASSPGQRTNTGELFF.

This clonotype was counted many times. The CDR3 DNA is TGCAGCGTTGAGCTGACTAGATTTAATGAGCAGTTCTTC. It codes for CSVELTRFNEQFF. V usage is TRBV29-1 and J usage is TRBJ2-1, with D possibly matching TRBD2 (6 bases). The CDR3 runs 13 residues. From germline, CDR1 is SQVTM and CDR2 ANQGSEA. V was trimmed by 3 bases and J by 7 bases, leaving 13 bases between them.

The chain links TRBV6-2 or TRBV6-3 to TRBJ2-2, with D possibly TRBD2 on 5 matching bases. Trimming removed 7 bases from V and 0 bases from J, with 9 bases in between. The CDR3 is 14 residues long. The germline gives CDR1 MNHEY, CDR2 SVGEGT. The CDR3 loop is CASKRLTNTGELFF. CDR3 DNA sequence: TGTGCCAGCAAGCGGCTTACGAACACCGGGGAGCTGTTTTTT.

Only one count was recorded for this clonotype. An end of the junction differs from the germline gene, which may be a read error. The genes are TRBV9 and TRBJ2-7, with 9 bases lining up with TRBD1. This CDR3 comprises 15 residues. The germline V gene has CDR1 SGDLS and CDR2 YYNGEE. The CDR3 loop is CASSVAGTGIYKQYF. In DNA form, the CDR3 reads TGTGCCAGCAGCGTAGCGGGGACAGGGATCTACAAGCAGTACTTC.

This clonotype occurred many times. V and J are TRBV10-3 and TRBJ2-2; tentative D call: TRBD1 (6 bases). In germline, CDR1 is ENHRY, CDR2 SYGVKD. The CDR3 sequence is 15 residues long. V was trimmed by 6 bases and J by 2 bases, leaving 13 bases between them. CDR3 DNA sequence: TGTGCCATCAGACCCTCCAGGGGAAACACCGGGGAGCTGTTTTTT. It codes for CAIRPSRGNTGELFF.

The sample holds many counts of this clonotype. The J gene is TRBJ2-2, the V gene TRBV15; 12 bases are shared with TRBD1. The V and J ends lost 3 bases and 5 bases, in that order; junction bases with no gene match: 4. The CDR3 extends over 16 amino acids. The germline V gene encodes CDR1 LNHNV and CDR2 YYDKDF (reference sequence). The CDR3, as DNA: TGTGCCACCAGCAGCCCGGGACAGGGGGCTACCGGGGAGCTGTTTTTT. Translated, it gives CATSSPGQGATGELFF.

This clonotype occurred a few times. The J gene is TRBJ2-5, the V gene TRBV6-2 or TRBV6-3; a possible D gene is TRBD1 (6 bases). Trimming cost V 8 bases and J 5 bases, with 18 bases left between them. The CDR3 is made up of 14 amino acids. Germline lookup yields CDR1 MNHEY and CDR2 SVGEGT. In nucleotides, the CDR3 is TGTGCCAGCGGCAATACAGGGAGATCGGAGACCCAGTACTTC. It translates to CASGNTGRSETQYF.

This clonotype was detected a few times. This chain links TRBV24-1 with TRBJ2-5, with D tentatively TRBD2 (5 bases). Trimming left V 7 bases short and J 4 bases short, with 12 bases between. The CDR3 is 13 amino acids. CDR1 KGHDR and CDR2 SFDVKD come from the germline V gene. CDR3 region: CATSPPGGETQYF. CDR3 coding DNA: TGTGCCACCAGCCCACCCGGAGGAGAGACCCAGTACTTC.

The chain uses TRBV20-1 and TRBJ1-1; weak D call: TRBD1 (6 bases). The length of the CDR3 is 14 residues. V dropped 5 bases and J dropped 1 base, with 14 bases sitting between them. In germline, CDR1 is DFQATT, CDR2 SNEGSKA (reference sequence). The CDR3 DNA reads as TGCAGTGCTGGAGCTTTGGGACAGAACACTGAAGCTTTCTTT. Its protein product is CSAGALGQNTEAFF.

This clonotype has more than one count but fewer than ten. The J gene is TRBJ2-3, the V gene TRBV7-2; 12 bases line up with TRBD2. The CDR3 spans 16 residues. J lost 4 bases, V lost 0 bases, and 2 bases had no gene match. CDR1 is SGHTA and CDR2 is FQGNSA in the germline V gene. DNA for the CDR3: TGTGCCAGCAGCTTAGCGCTAGCGGGGGGGCCAGATACGCAGTATTTT. Encoded protein: CASSLALAGGPDTQYF.

This clonotype was recorded at least ten times. The junction does not match germline at one end; this may be a read error. The chain combines TRBV6-1 with TRBJ1-1; D is unresolved. CDR3 size: 17 residues. Germline V CDR1 and CDR2: MNHNS, SASEGT. This chain's CDR3 is CASSQARRWTGNTEAFF. The DNA of the CDR3 is TGTGCCAGCAGTCAAGCAAGACGATGGACGGGGAACACTGAAGCTTTCTTT.

The rearrangement joins TRBV20-1 to TRBJ2-7, with a tentative D call TRBD1 (5 bases). There are 14 residues in the CDR3. Trimming stripped 1 base from V and 2 bases from J, with 12 bases between. The V gene's germline CDR1 is DFQATT and CDR2 SNEGSKA (reference sequence). The CDR3 DNA reads TGCAGTGCTAGAGCTCCCAGGGTACCCTACGAGCAGTACTTC. Protein product: CSARAPRVPYEQYF.

This clonotype has more than one count but fewer than ten. This chain links TRBV5-5 with TRBJ1-1, with 7 nucleotides matching TRBD1. V trimming: 5 bases; J trimming: 0 bases; junction bases outside the gene matches: 7. The CDR3 spans 15 residues. CDR1 SGHKS and CDR2 YYEKEE come from the germline V gene (reference sequence). The CDR3 loop is CASRATGQVNTEAFF. The CDR3 DNA follows: TGTGCCAGCAGGGCGACCGGACAGGTGAACACTGAAGCTTTCTTT.

This clonotype was recorded many times. The V gene is TRBV11-2, the J gene TRBJ2-4, with 9 bases identical to TRBD2. From germline, CDR1 is SGHAT and CDR2 FQNNGV. J was trimmed by 11 bases and V by 1 base; bases with no gene match: 3. CDR3 length: 13 amino acids. The CDR3 DNA follows: TGTGCCAGCAGCTTAGGAATAGCGGGGGTTCAGTACTTC. Translation gives CASSLGIAGVQYF.

This clonotype was seen at least ten times. The CDR3 region has the DNA TGCGCCAGCAGCTTGGGGGACAGAATTACAGATACGCAGTATTTT. Translated: CASSLGDRITDTQYF. The chain couples TRBV5-1 to TRBJ2-3; 7 nucleotides align to TRBD1. CDR3 length: 15 amino acids. J lost 3 bases, V lost 0 bases, and 4 bases had no gene match. Germline-derived CDR1 and CDR2 are SGHRS and YFSETQ.

This chain links TRBV6-2 or TRBV6-3 with TRBJ2-2, with 7 positions matching TRBD2. The germline gives CDR1 MNHEY, CDR2 SVGEGT. Trimming at V came to 3 bases and at J to 1 base, leaving 8 bases not matched to a gene. The CDR3 extends over 17 amino acids. This CDR3 is CASSYGPGLGNTGELFF. DNA for the CDR3: TGTGCCAGCAGTTATGGTCCCGGACTAGGGAACACCGGGGAGCTGTTTTTT.

The chain combines TRBV9 with TRBJ1-2; possibly TRBD1 for D (6 bases). The CDR3 sequence is 15 residues long. Trimming left V 4 bases short and J 2 bases short, with 15 bases between. Germline V gene data show CDR1 as SGDLS and CDR2 as YYNGEE. CDR3 amino acids: CASSPSTGMNYGYTF. In nucleotides, the CDR3 is TGTGCCAGCAGCCCCTCGACAGGAATGAACTATGGCTACACCTTC.

This clonotype has ten or more counts. The J gene is TRBJ1-2, the V gene TRBV5-1, with D possibly being TRBD1 (5 bases). The CDR3 totals 14 residues. Germline V CDR1 and CDR2: SGHRS, YFSETQ. V was shortened by 6 bases and J by 8 bases, with 20 bases between the two germline ends. The CDR3 region has the DNA TGCGCCAGCACCCCCCAACCGGGGGAGAGGGGCTACACCTTC. As protein: CASTPQPGERGYTF. The whole variable domain, remainder taken from reference TRBV5-1 and TRBJ1-2, is KAGVTQTPRYLIKTRGQQVTLSCSPISGHRSVSWYQQTPGQGLQFLFEYFSETQRNKGNFPGRFSGRQFSNSRSEMNVSTLELGDSALYLCASTPQPGERGYTFGSGTRLTVV.